This passage covers 9 T cell receptor beta chains from one sample sequenced in a study of blood T cell repertoires in COVID-19. Clones were read by immunoSEQ multiplex PCR, and TCRdb kept only the in-frame ones, dropping some. Of 150,000 to 200,000 clones listed, roughly 87% are singletons. Sequencing used peripheral blood. These receptors were taken from a woman in her 50s with acute or convalescent COVID-19.

The chain employs TRBV7-2 and TRBJ1-1; 11 positions agree with TRBD1. CDR1 and CDR2 from the germline V gene are SGHTA and FQGNSA. V was clipped by 5 bases and J by 5 bases; unmatched bases: 7. This CDR3 is built from 15 residues. CDR3 amino acids: CASSQIRDRGTEAFF. The CDR3 DNA is TGTGCCAGCAGCCAAATTCGGGACAGGGGGACTGAAGCTTTCTTT.

This clone was seen a single time. This chain joins TRBV9 and TRBJ2-1, with 12 bases lining up with TRBD2. The V gene end was trimmed by 4 bases and the J gene end by 3 bases; junction bases not matched to a gene: 8. CDR1 and CDR2 from the germline V gene are SGDLS and YYNGEE. This CDR3 contains 17 residues. Here the CDR3 DNA reads TGTGCCAGCAGCCTCGGACTAGCGGGACCCATCTACAATGAGCAGTTCTTC. It yields the protein CASSLGLAGPIYNEQFF.

This clone showed up just a few times. CDR3 protein: CASSGTGDQPQHF. CDR3 nucleotide sequence: TGTGCCAGCTCTGGGACAGGGGATCAGCCCCAGCATTTT. V gene TRBV18 combines with J gene TRBJ1-5; TRBD1 aligns across 10 bases. Germline CDR1 KGHSH, CDR2 LQKENI. Germline trimming cut 6 bases from V and 5 bases from J; bases unmatched to any gene: 1. The length of the CDR3 is 13 residues.

This chain joins TRBV7-9 and TRBJ2-3; TRBD1 aligns across 7 bases. This CDR3 has 15 residues. The J segment lost 1 base and the V segment lost 5 bases, leaving 6 bases of the junction unmatched. Germline V CDR1 and CDR2: SEHNR, FQNEAQ (reference sequence). The CDR3 DNA reads as TGTGCCAGCAGCCTCAAGGGGGCGGGCACAGATACGCAGTATTTT. As protein: CASSLKGAGTDTQYF. The variable domain in full, completed from reference TRBV7-9 and TRBJ2-3, reads DTGVSQNPRHKITKRGQNVTFRCDPISEHNRLYWYRQTLGQGPEFLTYFQNEAQLEKSRLLSDRFSAERPKGSFSTLEIQRTEQGDSAMYLCASSLKGAGTDTQYFGPGTRLTVL.

The V call is TRBV7-2, the J call TRBJ2-1, with TRBD2 as a possible D gene (6 bases). The germline V and J ends were trimmed by 6 bases and 4 bases, with 10 bases remaining between them. The CDR3 is 13 residues long. Germline CDR1 is SGHTA and CDR2 is FQGNSA. The CDR3 DNA reads as TGTGCCAGCAGGCCCGGGGGATACAATGAGCAGTTCTTC. This translates into CASRPGGYNEQFF.

The chain uses TRBV5-5 and TRBJ2-5, with TRBD2 as a possible D gene (6 bases). This CDR3 has 15 amino acids. CDR1 is SGHKS and CDR2 is YYEKEE in the germline V gene (reference sequence). The V gene lost 1 base and the J gene lost 2 bases, with 12 bases spanning the gap. CDR3 coding DNA: TGTGCCAGCAGCTTGCGGGACTCTAGACAAGAGACCCAGTACTTC. Its translation: CASSLRDSRQETQYF.

This clone has just a few counts. V usage is TRBV5-1 and J usage is TRBJ1-4, with unresolved D. Trimming cost V 4 bases and J 6 bases, with 13 bases left between them. The CDR3 runs 14 residues. Germline V gene data show CDR1 as SGHRS and CDR2 as YFSETQ. The CDR3, as DNA: TGCGCCAGCAGCATCGACGGAGTGGATGAAAAACTGTTTTTT. Translated, it gives CASSIDGVDEKLFF.

The chain links TRBV6-4 to TRBJ2-1, with D unresolved. V lost 3 bases, J lost 4 bases, and 7 bases lay in between. Germline V gene sequence: CDR1 MRHNA, CDR2 SNTAGT. The CDR3 sequence is 13 residues long. The CDR3 DNA follows: TGTGCCAGCAGTGATTATGAGTACAATGAGCAGTTCTTC. Encoded protein: CASSDYEYNEQFF.

This rearrangement joins TRBV6-5 to TRBJ1-2; no clear D. Germline assignment: CDR1 MNHEY and CDR2 SVGAGI. This CDR3 is 13 amino acids long. Between the trimmed V and J ends, which lost 6 bases and 4 bases, there was a span of 12 bases. The CDR3 sequence: CASSWGAAYGYTF. The CDR3 nucleotides read TGTGCCAGCAGCTGGGGAGCGGCCTATGGCTACACCTTC.